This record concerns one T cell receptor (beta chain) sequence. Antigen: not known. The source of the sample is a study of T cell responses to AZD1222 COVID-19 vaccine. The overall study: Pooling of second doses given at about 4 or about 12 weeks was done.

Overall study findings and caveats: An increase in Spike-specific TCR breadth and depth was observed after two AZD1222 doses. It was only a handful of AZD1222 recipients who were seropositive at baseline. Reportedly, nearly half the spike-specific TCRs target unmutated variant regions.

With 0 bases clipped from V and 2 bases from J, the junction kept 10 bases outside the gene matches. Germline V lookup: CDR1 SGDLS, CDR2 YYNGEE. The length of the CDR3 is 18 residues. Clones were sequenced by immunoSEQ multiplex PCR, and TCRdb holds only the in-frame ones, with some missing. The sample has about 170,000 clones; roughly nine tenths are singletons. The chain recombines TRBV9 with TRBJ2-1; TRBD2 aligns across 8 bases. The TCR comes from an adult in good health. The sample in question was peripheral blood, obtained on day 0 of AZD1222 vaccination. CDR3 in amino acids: CASSVEAGAAGPYNEQFF. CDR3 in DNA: TGTGCCAGCAGCGTAGAAGCGGGAGCGGCTGGCCCCTACAATGAGCAGTTCTTC.